The 17 T cell receptor beta chains below come from one sample, sequenced in a study of T cell clusters in autoimmune cytopenias (dated by TCRdb to the late 2010s). TCRdb lists the instrument as Illumina MiSeq. TRB rearrangements were amplified by multiplex PCR using a touch-down protocol with TRB-A and TRB-B primer pools mixed in one tube. TCRdb reprocessed the reads, reporting each CDR3 protein sequence once and no DNA. The sample has roughly 4,200 distinct CDR3 sequences on record. Roughly 70% of the sample goes to the ten largest clones. TRB amplification used roughly 250 ng of peripheral blood genomic DNA, around 40,000 genome equivalents, per sample. These data were likewise used in another study, on T cell repertoires in aging, cancer and after chemotherapy.

Sequenced: peripheral blood. The receptor source for this set is a human donor in good health.

The chain combines TRBV12-3 or TRBV12-4 with TRBJ2-1; no DNA is available, so the TRBD2 call from TCRdb remains unchecked. The CDR3 loop spans 21 amino acids. The CDR3: CASRNARRGLAGRPSYNEQFF.

CDR3 region: CATSRDRVAGNEQFF. This chain uses TRBV15 with TRBJ2-1; TCRdb lists TRBD1, though no DNA is available to test this call. Germline CDR1 LNHNV, CDR2 YYDKDF (reference sequence). This CDR3 is built from 15 residues.

Measured by frequency, this clonotype is medium-sized. This sequence joins TRBV29-1 and TRBJ1-6; TCRdb's D call of TRBD1 is untestable without DNA. The CDR3 runs to 13 residues. Germline-derived CDR1 and CDR2 are SQVTM and ANQGSEA. The CDR3 loop reads CSVGQSYNSPLHF. The complete variable domain, with remaining parts taken from reference TRBV29-1 and TRBJ1-6, reads SAVISQKPSRDICQRGTSLTIQCQVDSQVTMMFWYRQQPGQSLTLIATANQGSEATYESGFVIDKFPISRPNLTFSTLTVSNMSPEDSSIYLCSVGQSYNSPLHFGNGTRLTVT.

This chain links TRBV15 with TRBJ2-6; TCRdb selects TRBD2, and the lack of DNA leaves this call unchecked. This CDR3 has 19 residues. Germline-derived CDR1 and CDR2 are LNHNV and YYDKDF (reference sequence). CDR3 loop: CATSRDESLAGSGANVLTF.

Frequency places this clonotype as medium-sized. This chain connects TRBV19 to TRBJ1-2. Germline lookup yields CDR1 LNHDA and CDR2 SQIVND (reference sequence). The CDR3 is made up of 13 amino acids. The CDR3: CASSSRANYGYTF.

The genes are TRBV6-4 and TRBJ2-3; TCRdb picks TRBD1, but there is no DNA to check that call. CDR3 length equals 14 residues. Per the germline V gene, CDR1 is MRHNA and CDR2 is SNTAGT. CDR3 in amino acids: CASSAGTSTDTQYF.

This clonotype is labeled medium-sized based on frequency. V is TRBV19 and J is TRBJ2-1. This CDR3 region has 14 residues. CDR1 is LNHDA, CDR2 SQIVND, per germline (reference sequence). CDR3 loop: CASSFGSKVNEQFF. Based on the CDR3 plus reference TRBV19 and TRBJ2-1, the full variable domain is DGGITQSPKYLFRKEGQNVTLSCEQNLNHDAMYWYRQDPGQGLRLIYYSQIVNDFQKGDIAEGYSVSREKKESFPLTVTSAQKNPTAFYLCASSFGSKVNEQFFGPGTRLTVL.

The genes are TRBV27 and TRBJ2-5; TCRdb names TRBD1, which stays unverified in the absence of DNA. This CDR3 contains 14 residues. Germline CDR1 and CDR2: MNHEY and SMNVEV (reference sequence). The CDR3 loop is CASSFRGAGETQYF.

V is TRBV6-5 and J is TRBJ1-5. The CDR3 totals 16 residues. Germline values: CDR1 MNHEY, CDR2 SVGAGI. CDR3 amino acids: CASSPTTTRGGQPQHF.

The V and J genes are TRBV20-1 and TRBJ2-7; checking the TCRdb D call of TRBD1 is not possible without DNA. Germline lookup yields CDR1 DFQATT and CDR2 SNEGSKA (reference sequence). This CDR3 has 12 amino acids. The CDR3 loop is CSATDRVYEQYF.

V gene TRBV5-6 combines with J gene TRBJ1-3. This CDR3 contains 15 residues. Germline V lookup: CDR1 SGHDT, CDR2 YYEEEE. CDR3 in amino acids: CASSFFGGSGNTIYF.

This clonotype ranks as medium-sized in terms of frequency. The V and J genes are TRBV19 and TRBJ2-6; TCRdb lists TRBD1, though no DNA is available to test this call. From germline, CDR1 is LNHDA and CDR2 SQIVND (reference sequence). The length of the CDR3 is 16 residues. CDR3 protein: CASTGTGEPGANVLTF.

The J gene is TRBJ1-6, the V gene TRBV6-2 or TRBV6-3; TCRdb returns TRBD1, unconfirmable since there is no DNA. Looked up from germline, CDR1 is MNHEY and CDR2 is SVGEGT. The CDR3 covers 17 residues. This CDR3 reads CASSYSLQGRANSPLHF.

This rearrangement joins TRBV6-5 to TRBJ1-2; TCRdb indicates TRBD1, and absent DNA this call remains unverified. This CDR3 has 16 amino acids. Germline CDR1 and CDR2: MNHEY and SVGAGI. CDR3 amino acids: CASSYSNRKANYGYTF.

This chain joins TRBV4-2 and TRBJ1-4; as DNA is missing, the TRBD1 call by TCRdb cannot be tested. From germline, CDR1 is LGHNA and CDR2 YNFKEQ. The CDR3 is 16 amino acids. The CDR3 spells CASSQTQGATNEKLFF.

CDR3 sequence reads: CASSLRGRTVTQYF. The rearrangement uses TRBV12-3 or TRBV12-4 and TRBJ2-3; TCRdb's D call of TRBD1 is untestable without DNA. The CDR3 runs 14 residues.

The V gene is TRBV19, the J gene TRBJ2-3. This CDR3 spans 15 amino acids. Germline CDR1 reads LNHDA; CDR2 reads SQIVND (reference sequence). CDR3 region: CASSILGEITDTQYF.